This T cell receptor (beta chain) came from a study of blood T cell repertoires in COVID-19. About the study: COVID-19 samples collected from the United States, Italy and Spain covered acute and convalescent phases.

Source study methods: For nucleated cells, counts were estimated from reference gene primer amplification. Sequencing was performed with immunoSEQ multiplex PCR; in TCRdb, only in-frame clones are kept and a portion is missing. The V and J calls and clone size were taken over from that table, and D and trimming were inferred from the DNA. Of around 200,000 clones in the sample, around 90% are singletons; the top ten hold roughly 2.6%. The CDR3 extends over 13 amino acids. Trimming pared 4 bases from V and 1 base from J, leaving 7 bases between. Per germline, CDR1 SNHLY and CDR2 FYNNEI. Enrolled through a virtual design, the participants were between 18 and 89 years of age and came from about two dozen US areas. All recovered Cohort 3 donors got two negative PCRs, got clearance, or saw symptom resolution.

The sequence came from a woman aged 25 to 39 who had recovered from COVID-19. This chain links TRBV2 with TRBJ1-1; a possible D gene is TRBD1 (5 bases). Sequencing was carried out using PBMCs or T cells enriched from blood (not recorded which). This CDR3 is CASSGQGNTEAFF. The DNA of the CDR3 is TGTGCCAGCAGTGGGCAGGGGAACACTGAAGCTTTCTTT.